The 14 T cell receptor beta chains listed next were all sequenced from one sample in a study of blood T cell repertoires in COVID-19 (TCRdb year 2020). Libraries were built with the immunoSEQ multiplex PCR assay. Not all clones reach the TCRdb copy of this immuneACCESS table, which keeps in-frame sequences only. Checked studies attribute under half of the gap to unresolved V genes and leave the rest unexplained. This sample has about 75,000 clones in its table, and over 75% of those were observed once. The ten largest clones add up to roughly 45% of the sample. Material: peripheral blood. Source of these receptors: a human donor in a cohort sampled during active COVID-19.

The chain has TRBV5-5 and TRBJ1-6; the D is unclear. The CDR3 runs 17 residues. CDR1 is SGHKS, CDR2 YYEKEE, per germline (reference sequence). The V end lost 2 bases, the J end lost 3 bases, and 15 bases lay between the germline ends. CDR3 region: CASSFLYGMNYNSPLHF. CDR3 in DNA: TGTGCCAGCAGCTTTCTCTACGGTATGAACTATAATTCACCCCTCCACTTT.

The CDR3 DNA reads TGTGCCAGCAGCCAGACCAAAAGAGGTAGGGGTACCTACGAGCAGTACTTC. Translation: CASSQTKRGRGTYEQYF. V is TRBV5-6 and J is TRBJ2-7; D perhaps matches TRBD1 (5 bases). V lost 4 bases to trimming and J lost 2 bases, with 22 bases between them. There are 17 residues in the CDR3. Germline lookup yields CDR1 SGHDT and CDR2 YYEEEE. Complete variable domain (other parts from reference TRBV5-6 and TRBJ2-7): DAGVTQSPTHLIKTRGQQVTLRCSPKSGHDTVSWYQQALGQGPQFIFQYYEEEERQRGNFPDRFSGHQFPNYSSELNVNALLLGDSALYLCASSQTKRGRGTYEQYFGPGTRLTVT.

The CDR3 region is CASSPSSNNSPLHF. The CDR3 bases are TGTGCCAGCAGTCCCAGTTCCAACAATTCACCCCTCCACTTT. V usage is TRBV28 and J usage is TRBJ1-6; D is uncertain. The CDR3 has 14 residues. The germline V gene encodes CDR1 MDHEN and CDR2 SYDVKM. V was trimmed by 5 bases and J by 7 bases, leaving 12 bases between them.

This chain uses TRBV5-1 with TRBJ2-3, with 7 nucleotides matching TRBD1. V was clipped by 0 bases and J by 4 bases; unmatched bases: 2. The germline V gene has CDR1 SGHRS and CDR2 YFSETQ. The CDR3 runs to 14 residues. The CDR3 DNA sequence: TGCGCCAGCAGCTTGGGAGGGGGCGCAGATACGCAGTATTTT. Translated: CASSLGGGADTQYF. The full variable domain, its missing parts supplied by reference TRBV5-1 and TRBJ2-3, is KAGVTQTPRYLIKTRGQQVTLSCSPISGHRSVSWYQQTPGQGLQFLFEYFSETQRNKGNFPGRFSGRQFSNSRSEMNVSTLELGDSALYLCASSLGGGADTQYFGPGTRLTVL.

The V call is TRBV10-3, the J call TRBJ2-2; D is possibly TRBD1 (5 bases). The CDR3 length is 15 residues. Germline V lookup: CDR1 ENHRY, CDR2 SYGVKD. V lost 1 base and J 5 bases, leaving 11 bases between the germline ends. CDR3 DNA sequence: TGTGCCATCAGTGAGTTTCGGACACCTACCGGGGAGCTGTTTTTT. Translated, it gives CAISEFRTPTGELFF.

J is TRBJ2-7 and V is TRBV6-2 or TRBV6-3, with TRBD2 matching over 10 bases. The V and J ends lost 1 base and 2 bases, in that order; junction bases with no gene match: 2. The CDR3 is made up of 15 amino acids. The V gene's germline CDR1 is MNHEY and CDR2 SVGEGT. CDR3 DNA: TGTGCCAGCAGTTACTTAGCGGGAGGTCCCTACGAGCAGTACTTC. It specifies CASSYLAGGPYEQYF.

This clone was seen a few times. The rearrangement links TRBV7-9 to TRBJ2-7; TRBD1 agrees at 11 bases. From germline, CDR1 is SEHNR and CDR2 FQNEAQ (reference sequence). The junction had 6 bases not matched to a gene; V was cut back by 0 bases and J by 5 bases. The CDR3 has 16 residues. This CDR3 reads CASSLAGQGALHEQYF. In DNA, the CDR3 is TGTGCCAGCAGCTTAGCCGGACAGGGGGCGTTACACGAGCAGTACTTC.

The V call is TRBV3-1 (or the pseudogene TRBV3-2), the J call TRBJ2-1; 8 nucleotides align to TRBD1. Germline CDR1 and CDR2: LGHDT and YNNKEL (reference sequence). This CDR3 contains 18 residues. Losses at the gene ends were 3 bases for V and 4 bases for J; bases not matched to a gene: 14. The CDR3 nucleotides read TGTGCCAGCAGCCAGCGGACAGGGAATCCACCGAGGTACAATGAGCAGTTCTTC. It codes for CASSQRTGNPPRYNEQFF.

The chain recombines TRBV24-1 with TRBJ2-2; 11 positions agree with TRBD2. CDR1 is KGHDR and CDR2 is SFDVKD in the germline V gene. This CDR3 is 17 amino acids long. V lost 4 bases and J lost 7; bases outside the gene matches: 10. The CDR3 loop reads CATSDTRLAGYGGELFF. DNA for the CDR3: TGTGCCACCAGTGACACTAGACTAGCGGGATACGGCGGGGAGCTGTTTTTT.

The gene calls are TRBV10-1 and TRBJ1-3; D is unclear. The germline gives CDR1 WNHNN, CDR2 SYGVQD (reference sequence). This CDR3 has 15 amino acids. Trimming cost V 0 bases and J 0 bases, with 6 bases left between them. Here the CDR3 DNA reads TGCGCCAGCAGTGAGTCCGCAGGCTCTGGAAACACCATATATTTT. It specifies CASSESAGSGNTIYF.

The rearrangement links TRBV28 to TRBJ1-1; tentatively, D is TRBD1 (6 bases). Germline V gene sequence: CDR1 MDHEN, CDR2 SYDVKM. CDR3 size: 13 residues. V lost 6 bases to trimming and J lost 4 bases, with 12 bases between them. The CDR3 nucleotides are TGTGCCAGCAGGCGAAGGGGGGGCACTGAAGCTTTCTTT. Encoded protein: CASRRRGGTEAFF.

The V call is TRBV11-3, the J call TRBJ1-5; 7 bases map to TRBD1. This CDR3 spans 14 amino acids. Germline values: CDR1 SGHNT, CDR2 YENEEA. V shed 2 bases, J shed 5 bases, and the junction held 3 bases outside the gene matches. The CDR3 region has the DNA TGTGCCAGCAGCTTAAAAGGGGGCGATCAGCCCCAGCATTTT. This gives the protein CASSLKGGDQPQHF.

The chain combines TRBV27 with TRBJ2-3; 15 bases fit TRBD2. This CDR3 is built from 18 residues. The germline V gene has CDR1 MNHEY and CDR2 SMNVEV (reference sequence). Trimming cost V 7 bases and J 5 bases; bases outside gene matches: 13. In nucleotides, the CDR3 is TGTGCCAGCACCGCTCGGACTAGCGGGAGGGCCCGGGTAGATACGCAGTATTTT. It codes for CASTARTSGRARVDTQYF.

The rearrangement links TRBV1 to TRBJ2-1; no check of the table's D call, TRBD2, against the DNA was made. TRBV1 is a pseudogene segment. This CDR3 comprises 12 residues. The CDR3 coding sequence is TGCACCAGCAAGCCCTCCGGGACTGCCATGATCTTC. As protein: CTSKPSGTAMIF.